These 32 T cell receptor beta chains were sequenced from one sample in a study of CD8 T cells in ankylosing spondylitis. TCRdb recomputed calls from the 5' RACE reads with MiXCR, one row per CDR3 protein. The table has some 300,000 distinct CDR3 sequences, more than 20% seen once. Sequencing used blood, either unsorted or a sorted T cell fraction (not recorded which). The receptors derive from a female donor with ankylosing spondylitis or in good health (not recorded which).

This clonotype turned up a few times. The gene calls are TRBV4-3 and TRBJ2-7; D gene unclear. Trimming removed 3 bases at V and 6 bases at J, with 18 bases between. The germline gives CDR1 LGHNA, CDR2 YSLEER. The CDR3 is 15 residues long. The CDR3 protein is CASSQDRPLTGEQYF. CDR3 DNA: TGCGCCAGCAGCCAGGACCGGCCCCTCACGGGCGAGCAGTACTTC.

The chain joins TRBV30 to TRBJ1-2; no reliable D call. The CDR3 runs 14 residues. V lost 3 bases and J lost 1, with 12 bases in between. Germline CDR1 is GTSNPN and CDR2 is SVGIG (reference sequence). The chain's CDR3 is CAWSPNPFNYGYTF. CDR3 bases: TGTGCCTGGAGCCCAAATCCTTTTAACTATGGCTACACCTTC.

There are many counts of this clonotype. This sequence joins TRBV5-6 and TRBJ2-1, with 8 bases that match TRBD2. The CDR3 contains 16 residues. Germline loops: CDR1 SGHDT, CDR2 YYEEEE. The junction had 16 bases not matched to a gene; V was cut back by 8 bases and J by 6 bases. The CDR3 DNA follows: TGTGCCAGTGCCACTAGCGGTGCCTATTTAATCAATGAGCAGTTCTTC. This sequence encodes CASATSGAYLINEQFF.

The genes are TRBV25-1 and TRBJ2-1; 10 bases are a match to TRBD2. This CDR3 comprises 14 residues. After removal of 3 bases from V and 13 bases from J, the junction contained 9 bases not matched to a gene. Germline V gene data show CDR1 as MGHDK and CDR2 as SYGVNS. The CDR3, as DNA: TGTGCCAGCAGTGAGGGAATAGCGGGAGGTCTTCAGTTCTTC. Amino acid sequence: CASSEGIAGGLQFF. The full variable domain, rest sourced from reference TRBV25-1 and TRBJ2-1, is EADIYQTPRYLVIGTGKKITLECSQTMGHDKMYWYQQDPGMELHLIHYSYGVNSTEKGDLSSESTVSRIRTEHFPLTLESARPSHTSQYLCASSEGIAGGLQFFGPGTRLTVL.

This clonotype is medium-sized. The V and J genes are TRBV20-1 and TRBJ2-7, with a tentative D call TRBD1 (6 bases). Germline V gene lookup returns CDR1 DFQATT and CDR2 SNEGSKA (reference sequence). The CDR3 is 15 residues long. Trimming left V 6 bases short and J 0 bases short, with 18 bases between. In DNA, the CDR3 is TGCAGTGCCCTCTCTCCAGGGGTGAGCTCCTACGAGCAGTACTTC. Translating gives CSALSPGVSSYEQYF.

The CDR3 here is CASSFLAEAFF. The CDR3 coding sequence is TGTGCCAGCAGTTTCCTGGCAGAAGCTTTCTTT. The chain has TRBV12-3 or TRBV12-4 and TRBJ1-1; D not resolved. This CDR3 region has 11 residues. The V end was cut by 3 bases, the J end by 8 bases, with 7 bases between.

The chain recombines TRBV7-2 with TRBJ2-3; 7 bases are shared with TRBD2. Germline V gene sequence: CDR1 SGHTA, CDR2 FQGNSA. The J segment lost 5 bases and the V segment lost 3 bases, leaving 5 bases of the junction unmatched. This CDR3 is built from 14 residues. This chain's CDR3 is CASSLVGGEDTQYF. CDR3 DNA sequence: TGTGCCAGCAGCTTGGTGGGGGGGGAAGATACGCAGTATTTT.

The rearrangement uses TRBV7-8 and TRBJ2-7, with 11 bases that match TRBD1. This CDR3 is 15 amino acids long. The trim removed 5 bases at V and 2 bases at J, leaving 5 bases unmatched. CDR1 and CDR2 from the germline V gene are SGHVS and FQNEAQ. The CDR3 coding sequence is TGTGCCAGCAGCGGAGGGACAGGGGGAACCTACGAGCAGTACTTC. As protein: CASSGGTGGTYEQYF.

There are a few counts of this clonotype. The chain combines TRBV12-3 or TRBV12-4 with TRBJ1-2; the D gene is possibly TRBD1 (6 bases). Trimming removed 5 bases from V and 4 bases from J, with 8 bases in between. The CDR3 is made up of 12 amino acids. The CDR3 loop reads CASSMGAYGYTF. CDR3 coding DNA: TGTGCCAGCAGTATGGGGGCCTATGGCTACACCTTC.

This clonotype was picked up a small number of times. V and J are TRBV27 and TRBJ1-5; D uncertain. CDR1 MNHEY and CDR2 SMNVEV come from the germline V gene (reference sequence). Trimming stripped 2 bases from V and 1 base from J, with 9 bases between. The CDR3 length is 15 residues. CDR3 in DNA: TGTGCCAGCAGTTTAACTGGGAACAGCAATCAGCCCCAGCATTTT. This translates into CASSLTGNSNQPQHF.

V usage is TRBV6-6 and J usage is TRBJ1-1; weak D call: TRBD1 (5 bases). This CDR3 is 13 amino acids long. The germline V and J ends were trimmed by 6 bases and 1 base, with 9 bases remaining between them. Germline CDR1 reads MNHNY; CDR2 reads SVGAGI (reference sequence). CDR3 sequence reads: CASRYDRNTEAFF. As DNA, the CDR3 is TGTGCCAGCAGATATGACAGGAACACTGAAGCTTTCTTT.

The chain employs TRBV4-3 and TRBJ2-2; D is perhaps TRBD2 (6 bases). Between the trimmed V and J ends, which lost 4 bases and 3 bases, there was a span of 15 bases. Looked up from germline, CDR1 is LGHNA and CDR2 is YSLEER. The CDR3 consists of 16 residues. The CDR3 bases are TGCGCCAGCAGCCTCCATACGACGGGGGACACCGGGGAGCTGTTTTTT. It encodes CASSLHTTGDTGELFF.

The CDR3 DNA follows: TGCAGTGCTAGAGTTATACCGCAAGGCTACACCTTC. Amino acids: CSARVIPQGYTF. The chain carries TRBV20-1 and TRBJ1-2; D call uncertain. V was pared by 1 base and J by 8 bases, with 11 bases between. CDR1 and CDR2 (germline): DFQATT, SNEGSKA (reference sequence). The CDR3 runs to 12 residues.

Ten or more counts support this clonotype. The V call is TRBV20-1, the J call TRBJ2-5; tentatively, D is TRBD2 (6 bases). This CDR3 comprises 13 residues. CDR1 and CDR2 (germline): DFQATT, SNEGSKA (reference sequence). Trimming cost V 3 bases and J 5 bases, with 13 bases left between them. CDR3: CSASPGSGETQYF. The CDR3 coding sequence is TGCAGTGCTAGTCCCGGGAGCGGGGAGACCCAGTACTTC.

The chain is built from TRBV4-3 and TRBJ2-1; either TRBD1 or TRBD2 may fit D (5 bases each). Trimming stripped 3 bases from V and 2 bases from J, with 11 bases between. CDR1 and CDR2 (germline): LGHNA, YSLEER. The CDR3 consists of 15 residues. CDR3: CASSQGRVAYNEQFF. As DNA, the CDR3 is TGCGCCAGCAGCCAGGGGCGGGTTGCCTACAATGAGCAGTTCTTC.

Many counts were recorded for this clonotype. The chain joins TRBV29-1 to TRBJ1-5; D not resolved. Trimming removed 4 bases from V and 5 bases from J, with 12 bases in between. CDR1 and CDR2 from the germline V gene are SQVTM and ANQGSEA. The CDR3 spans 13 residues. This CDR3 reads CSVAGQRDQPQHF. The CDR3 coding sequence is TGCAGCGTTGCGGGCCAGCGCGATCAGCCCCAGCATTTT.

The chain employs TRBV7-9 and TRBJ1-4; TRBD1 is a possible D gene (5 bases). The germline V and J ends were trimmed by 3 bases and 4 bases, with 12 bases remaining between them. The CDR3 contains 15 residues. The V gene's germline CDR1 is SEHNR and CDR2 FQNEAQ (reference sequence). As DNA, the CDR3 is TGTGCCAGCAGCTTCGTTGGGGGTCTTAATGAAAAACTGTTTTTT. This gives the protein CASSFVGGLNEKLFF. The whole variable domain, remainder taken from reference TRBV7-9 and TRBJ1-4, is DTGVSQNPRHKITKRGQNVTFRCDPISEHNRLYWYRQTLGQGPEFLTYFQNEAQLEKSRLLSDRFSAERPKGSFSTLEIQRTEQGDSAMYLCASSFVGGLNEKLFFGSGTQLSVL.

The gene calls are TRBV5-6 and TRBJ2-5; D uncertain. Germline V gene lookup returns CDR1 SGHDT and CDR2 YYEEEE. The CDR3 runs 14 residues. V shed 5 bases and J shed 1 base, with 12 bases lying between them. This chain's CDR3 is CASRETLVQETQYF. The DNA of the CDR3 is TGTGCCAGCAGGGAGACACTGGTCCAAGAGACCCAGTACTTC. Using reference TRBV5-6 and TRBJ2-5 for the parts outside the CDR3, the full variable domain is DAGVTQSPTHLIKTRGQQVTLRCSPKSGHDTVSWYQQALGQGPQFIFQYYEEEERQRGNFPDRFSGHQFPNYSSELNVNALLLGDSALYLCASRETLVQETQYFGPGTRLLVL.

The rearrangement uses TRBV4-2 and TRBJ2-1, with a possible D match to TRBD2 (5 bases). The CDR3 is 15 amino acids. Germline CDR1 and CDR2: LGHNA and YNFKEQ. V dropped 3 bases and J dropped 2 bases, with 11 bases sitting between them. CDR3 nucleotides: TGTGCCAGCAGCCATGCAGGAGGCGCCTACAATGAGCAGTTCTTC. It translates to CASSHAGGAYNEQFF.

In its sample, this clonotype was seen a few times. The CDR3 nucleotides read TGTGCCAGCAGTTTCGAACAGGGGGCTTCAGGAAACACCATATATTTT. Protein sequence: CASSFEQGASGNTIYF. The chain carries TRBV12-3 or TRBV12-4 and TRBJ1-3, with 9 bases matching TRBD1. V was pared by 3 bases and J by 4 bases, with 7 bases of the junction left unmatched. The CDR3 has 16 residues.

The V and J genes are TRBV20-1 and TRBJ2-7, with D possibly TRBD2 on 6 matching bases. Trimming took off 2 bases at V and 7 bases at J, with 15 bases between the two ends. CDR3 size: 13 residues. Germline V gene sequence: CDR1 DFQATT, CDR2 SNEGSKA (reference sequence). The CDR3 DNA sequence: TGCAGTGCTAGACGGGCGGGGTTGGCGGAGCAGTACTTC. Translation: CSARRAGLAEQYF.

By sample fraction, this clonotype is medium-sized (0.01 to 0.1%). This chain joins TRBV12-3 or TRBV12-4 and TRBJ2-7, with 9 positions matching TRBD2. Trimming took 3 bases from V and 2 from J; bases not matched to a gene: 11. The CDR3 sequence is 17 residues long. CDR3 amino acids: CASSLASGTYPTYEQYF. In DNA form, the CDR3 reads TGTGCCAGCAGTTTGGCTAGCGGGACCTACCCAACCTACGAGCAGTACTTC.

The chain employs TRBV7-2 and TRBJ2-7; TRBD2 aligns across 7 bases. Germline CDR1 reads SGHTA; CDR2 reads FQGNSA. This CDR3 is 16 amino acids long. V was pared by 3 bases and J by 2 bases, with 10 bases of the junction left unmatched. The CDR3 nucleotides are TGTGCCAGCAGCTTGGGGACCAGCGGGAACCCCTACGAGCAGTACTTC. It encodes CASSLGTSGNPYEQYF.

This clonotype has only a few counts. The chain employs TRBV10-3 and TRBJ2-2; TRBD1 agrees at 9 bases. V shed 7 bases, J shed 7 bases, and the junction held 10 bases outside the gene matches. This CDR3 is 15 amino acids long. Looked up from germline, CDR1 is ENHRY and CDR2 is SYGVKD. The CDR3 region has the DNA TGTGCCATCACCCCGGGACAGGGTGACTTCGGGGAGCTGTTTTTT. Protein: CAITPGQGDFGELFF.

V and J are TRBV12-5 and TRBJ2-5; TRBD2 matches at 9 bases. The CDR3 consists of 17 residues. The ends lost 2 bases at V and 5 bases at J; junction bases unmatched: 12. Germline assignment: CDR1 LGHNT and CDR2 FRNRAP. The CDR3 loop is CASGLIASGVTGETQYF. The CDR3 nucleotides are TGTGCTAGTGGTTTGATCGCTAGCGGGGTAACTGGGGAGACCCAGTACTTC.

At least ten counts were recorded for this clonotype. The rearrangement links TRBV7-2 to TRBJ2-5, with unresolved D. The CDR3 extends over 13 amino acids. The V end was cut by 4 bases, the J end by 4 bases, with 10 bases between. Germline V gene sequence: CDR1 SGHTA, CDR2 FQGNSA. CDR3 in amino acids: CASSYVVRETQYF. The CDR3 coding sequence is TGTGCCAGCAGCTACGTGGTCCGAGAGACCCAGTACTTC.

The V and J genes are TRBV7-8 and TRBJ2-5, with D maybe TRBD1 (10 bases). Looked up from germline, CDR1 is SGHVS and CDR2 is FQNEAQ. The CDR3 length is 16 residues. V was clipped by 5 bases and J by 4 bases, with 20 bases between them. The CDR3 DNA is TGTGCCAGCAGCCGACAGGGGGCAGCGGGAGGAGAGACCCAGTACTTC. This gives the protein CASSRQGAAGGETQYF.

The chain couples TRBV19 to TRBJ1-5; D is unresolved. The CDR3 is made up of 14 amino acids. Germline V gene data show CDR1 as LNHDA and CDR2 as SQIVND (reference sequence). The V gene lost 3 bases and the J gene lost 2 bases, with 8 bases spanning the gap. The CDR3 is CASSIRQGNQPQHF. CDR3 in DNA: TGTGCCAGTAGTATCCGACAAGGCAATCAGCCCCAGCATTTT.

The chain has TRBV5-6 and TRBJ2-7; 7 bases align to TRBD1. With V trimmed by 1 base and J by 0 bases, 7 bases remained unmatched. CDR1 and CDR2 (germline): SGHDT, YYEEEE. The CDR3 extends over 16 amino acids. Here the CDR3 DNA reads TGTGCCAGCAGCTTGAGGGGGCACCAGAGCTCCTACGAGCAGTACTTC. Translated: CASSLRGHQSSYEQYF.

This clonotype was observed many times. The chain combines TRBV25-1 with TRBJ2-7; 7 positions match TRBD1. V dropped 8 bases and J dropped 0; count of bases not matched to a gene: 1. This CDR3 contains 12 residues. Germline loops: CDR1 MGHDK, CDR2 SYGVNS. In DNA form, the CDR3 reads TGTGCCAGCCGGGACAGCTCCTACGAGCAGTACTTC. This encodes CASRDSSYEQYF.

V usage is TRBV12-3 or TRBV12-4 and J usage is TRBJ2-1; either TRBD1 or TRBD2 may supply D (6 bases each). This CDR3 spans 14 amino acids. V was cut by 3 bases and J by 7 bases, with 13 bases left in between. In DNA, the CDR3 is TGTGCCAGCAGTTTGGGGGGCGGGCGGAATGAGCAGTTCTTC. It specifies CASSLGGGRNEQFF.

This clonotype was seen repeatedly, ten times or more. DNA of the CDR3: TGCAGCGTGCTCCGGGACAGGGGGCACGAGCAGTACTTC. This gives the protein CSVLRDRGHEQYF. V and J are TRBV29-1 and TRBJ2-7; the match to TRBD1 covers 12 bases. The CDR3 totals 13 residues. Per germline, CDR1 SQVTM and CDR2 ANQGSEA. V was clipped by 6 bases and J by 5 bases; unmatched bases: 5.